Each of the 13 T cell receptor beta chains below was sequenced from the same sample in a study of spatial heterogeneity in lung cancer. Time point given: sample taken at primary tumor resection. The study sequenced unsorted whole RNA from tumor, nontumor lung or frozen PBMC. TCRdb analysed the 5' RACE reads with MiXCR anew, one entry per CDR3 protein. The repertoire holds roughly 100,000 distinct CDR3 sequences, with approximately 8.2% as singletons. Sequencing was performed on PBMCs, taken at surgery. These receptors all come from a male donor with early-stage non-small cell lung cancer.

This chain links TRBV18 with TRBJ1-1, with a tentative D call TRBD1 (6 bases). The CDR3 extends over 15 amino acids. Germline V lookup: CDR1 KGHSH, CDR2 LQKENI. With 3 bases removed from V and 3 bases from J, the gap between germline ends came to 14 bases. The DNA of the CDR3 is TGTGCCAGCTCACCGCGTGGAGGGGGGGACACTGAAGCTTTCTTT. Its translation: CASSPRGGGDTEAFF.

This clonotype was counted many times. The gene calls are TRBV10-3 and TRBJ2-3; a possible D gene is TRBD2 (6 bases). This CDR3 has 16 residues. Trimming cost V 4 bases and J 1 base, with 15 bases left between them. CDR1 is ENHRY, CDR2 SYGVKD, per germline. This CDR3 reads CAISVGTGVGTDTQYF. In DNA, the CDR3 is TGTGCCATCAGTGTCGGGACGGGAGTGGGCACAGATACGCAGTATTTT.

The sample holds a few counts of this clonotype. The chain uses TRBV2 and TRBJ2-1; D is perhaps TRBD1 or TRBD2 (6 bases each). The length of the CDR3 is 15 residues. The V gene's germline CDR1 is SNHLY and CDR2 FYNNEI. The germline V and J ends were trimmed by 10 bases and 4 bases, with 20 bases remaining between them. In DNA form, the CDR3 reads TGTGCCATACCCACACAGGGAGGAGAATACAATGAGCAGTTCTTC. Translated, it gives CAIPTQGGEYNEQFF.

At least ten counts were recorded for this clonotype. The chain couples TRBV20-1 to TRBJ2-1; the D is unclear. Germline loops: CDR1 DFQATT, CDR2 SNEGSKA (reference sequence). The CDR3 covers 11 residues. Between the trimmed V and J ends, which lost 3 bases and 4 bases, there was a span of 4 bases. The chain's CDR3 is CSASTYNEQFF. The CDR3 nucleotides are TGCAGTGCTAGTACTTACAATGAGCAGTTCTTC.

This clonotype was detected many times. The chain is built from TRBV20-1 and TRBJ1-2, with TRBD1 identical over 7 bases. This CDR3 has 15 residues. The germline V gene has CDR1 DFQATT and CDR2 SNEGSKA (reference sequence). The ends lost 0 bases at V and 6 bases at J; junction bases unmatched: 10. The CDR3 protein is CSARDIRGTANGYTF. The CDR3 bases are TGCAGTGCTAGAGATATTAGAGGGACAGCCAATGGCTACACCTTC.

This clonotype occurred many times. J is TRBJ2-6 and V is TRBV7-9; TRBD1 agrees at 10 bases. CDR3 length: 16 amino acids. Trimming cost V 4 bases and J 1 base; bases outside gene matches: 1. Germline loops: CDR1 SEHNR, CDR2 FQNEAQ (reference sequence). The CDR3 DNA reads TGTGCCAGCAGCTCGGACAGGGGGTCTGGGGCCAACGTCCTGACTTTC. Translation gives CASSSDRGSGANVLTF.

This clonotype was observed a few times. This chain joins TRBV7-2 and TRBJ2-3; 7 bases map to TRBD2. Germline-derived CDR1 and CDR2 are SGHTA and FQGNSA. The CDR3 runs to 15 residues. J gave up 0 bases and V 3 bases, and 3 bases lay outside the gene matches. DNA for the CDR3: TGTGCCAGCAGCTTGGGACTATTTAGCACAGATACGCAGTATTTT. Encoded protein: CASSLGLFSTDTQYF.

This clonotype has just a few counts. The chain carries TRBV28 and TRBJ2-3; D call uncertain. Germline V gives CDR1 MDHEN, CDR2 SYDVKM. The V end was cut by 2 bases, the J end by 0 bases, with 12 bases between. There are 16 residues in the CDR3. CDR3 bases: TGTGCCAGCAGTTTAAGACAACGTTCTAGCACAGATACGCAGTATTTT. Protein product: CASSLRQRSSTDTQYF.

Within the sample, this clonotype is large. The chain links TRBV28 to TRBJ1-3; the D is unclear. Germline V CDR1 and CDR2: MDHEN, SYDVKM. V lost 6 bases and J lost 4, with 22 bases in between. The CDR3 sequence is 17 residues long. Here the CDR3 DNA reads TGTGCCAGCAGCGACCAGACGGCCCTCTGGAGGGGAAACACCATATATTTT. Translating it yields CASSDQTALWRGNTIYF.

In its sample, this clonotype was seen many times. This chain connects TRBV27 to TRBJ1-5; possible D gene TRBD1, 6 bases. Germline values: CDR1 MNHEY, CDR2 SMNVEV (reference sequence). V was clipped by 7 bases and J by 0 bases, with 22 bases between them. CDR3 size: 18 residues. The CDR3 spells CASTSRWAGVGSNQPQHF. CDR3 coding DNA: TGTGCCAGCACCTCAAGGTGGGCAGGGGTGGGTAGCAATCAGCCCCAGCATTTT.

The rearrangement links TRBV6-5 to TRBJ2-7, with unresolved D. In germline, CDR1 is MNHEY, CDR2 SVGAGI. Trimming removed 2 bases at V and 2 bases at J, with 7 bases between. This CDR3 comprises 13 residues. The CDR3 DNA reads as TGTGCCAGCAGTTACGGGGTCACCTACGAGCAGTACTTC. Translated: CASSYGVTYEQYF.

This clonotype came up many times. The gene calls are TRBV15 and TRBJ2-1; either TRBD1 or TRBD2 may supply D (6 bases each). The germline gives CDR1 LNHNV, CDR2 YYDKDF (reference sequence). V was clipped by 1 base and J by 6 bases, with 13 bases between them. This CDR3 region has 15 residues. The CDR3 sequence is CATSRGGAQANEQFF. CDR3 nucleotides: TGTGCCACCAGCAGAGGGGGGGCACAAGCCAATGAGCAGTTCTTC.

The chain has TRBV2 and TRBJ2-5, with TRBD1 matching 7 bases. Germline CDR1 and CDR2: SNHLY and FYNNEI. This CDR3 is built from 15 residues. V shed 6 bases, J shed 2 bases, and the junction held 9 bases outside the gene matches. The CDR3, as DNA: TGTGCCAGCAGGGGTATTCGGACAGGACAAGAGACCCAGTACTTC. Protein product: CASRGIRTGQETQYF.